Described below is a single TCR beta chain sequence and its context. These data come from a study of blood T cell repertoires in COVID-19. Study in general: The cDNA or gDNA used as material had been derived from T cells, B-cell-depleted T cells, or PBMCs.

Unmatched junction bases numbered 2, after V lost 3 bases and J lost 1 base. The CDR3 has 16 amino acids. The V gene's germline CDR1 is LGHNA and CDR2 YNFKEQ. The repertoire was sequenced with immunoSEQ multiplex PCR; TCRdb's copy has only in-frame clones and lacks some. The data show 100,000 to 150,000 clones, 60% to 80% seen once. The TCR originated in a human donor in a cohort sampled during active COVID-19. Specimen: peripheral blood. The chain recombines TRBV4-2 with TRBJ2-7, with 14 nucleotides matching TRBD2. In DNA, the CDR3 is TGTGCCAGCAGCCAGGGACTAGCGGGAGAGTCCTACGAGCAGTACTTC. Translated: CASSQGLAGESYEQYF.